These 18 T cell receptor beta chains originate from one sample sequenced in a study of cytomegalovirus exposure and HLA in healthy donors. Sequenced by immunoSEQ multiplex PCR; TCRdb stores in-frame clones only, minus some. The profile shows under 95,000 clones, approximately 90% of them singletons. The sample taken for sequencing was PBMCs. Receptors were obtained from a man in his thirties or forties in good health and CMV-seronegative.

The rearrangement uses TRBV11-2 and TRBJ1-2; the match to TRBD1 covers 7 bases. Germline V lookup: CDR1 SGHAT, CDR2 FQNNGV. With 5 bases clipped from V and 8 bases from J, the junction kept 11 bases outside the gene matches. This CDR3 has 14 amino acids. CDR3 coding DNA: TGTGCCAGCAGCCGACAGGGAGGAAATCACGGCTACACCTTC. Protein sequence: CASSRQGGNHGYTF.

V usage is TRBV28 and J usage is TRBJ2-3; 7 nucleotides agree with TRBD2. Losses at the gene ends were 6 bases for V and 5 bases for J; bases not matched to a gene: 5. Germline values: CDR1 MDHEN, CDR2 SYDVKM. The CDR3 loop spans 13 amino acids. CDR3 residues: CASRPSGGDTQYF. CDR3 in DNA: TGTGCCAGCAGGCCCTCGGGGGGAGATACGCAGTATTTT.

The V and J genes are TRBV19 and TRBJ2-3; possible D gene TRBD1, 6 bases. With 5 bases removed from V and 2 bases from J, the gap between germline ends came to 11 bases. Germline loops: CDR1 LNHDA, CDR2 SQIVND (reference sequence). The CDR3 spans 14 residues. As DNA, the CDR3 is TGTGCCAGTAGTTATCAGGGGACCACAGATACGCAGTATTTT. This codes for CASSYQGTTDTQYF.

This clone appeared a single time. The chain employs TRBV6-5 and TRBJ1-2, with TRBD1 matching over 7 bases. CDR1 is MNHEY, CDR2 SVGAGI, per germline. The junction had 7 bases not matched to a gene; V was cut back by 7 bases and J by 2 bases. This CDR3 spans 14 amino acids. The CDR3 region is CASKLTGRNYGYTF. The CDR3 DNA is TGTGCCAGCAAATTGACAGGGAGGAACTATGGCTACACCTTC.

The rearrangement joins TRBV4-1 to TRBJ2-3; 7 bases agree with TRBD1. This CDR3 contains 16 residues. V lost 0 bases and J lost 4; bases outside the gene matches: 7. Germline V gene sequence: CDR1 MGHRA, CDR2 YSYEKL. CDR3 protein: CASSQERGGAPDTQYF. The CDR3 DNA sequence: TGCGCCAGCAGCCAAGAAAGAGGGGGCGCCCCAGATACGCAGTATTTT.

The chain joins TRBV5-4 to TRBJ2-5; D perhaps matches TRBD1 (6 bases). V gave up 0 bases and J gave up 0 bases, with 12 bases separating them. The CDR3 consists of 16 residues. CDR1 SGHNT and CDR2 YYREEE come from the germline V gene (reference sequence). CDR3 loop: CASSLGDTWYQETQYF. The DNA for the CDR3 is TGTGCCAGCAGCTTGGGGGACACCTGGTACCAAGAGACCCAGTACTTC.

This sequence joins TRBV4-1 and TRBJ2-3; TRBD2 matches 8 bases. V lost 4 bases and J lost 0; bases outside the gene matches: 3. This CDR3 is built from 15 residues. CDR1 is MGHRA and CDR2 is YSYEKL in the germline V gene. In DNA, the CDR3 is TGCGCCAGCAGCCGTTCTAGCGGGAGCACAGATACGCAGTATTTT. Translation gives CASSRSSGSTDTQYF.

The V and J genes are TRBV5-1 and TRBJ2-1; 10 positions agree with TRBD1. The germline gives CDR1 SGHRS, CDR2 YFSETQ. Trimming at V came to 4 bases and at J to 6 bases, leaving 13 bases not matched to a gene. The CDR3 extends over 17 amino acids. The CDR3 spells CASSRDRGGSGSNEQFF. The CDR3 bases are TGCGCCAGCAGCCGGGACAGGGGTGGTTCAGGAAGCAATGAGCAGTTCTTC.

The chain joins TRBV11-2 to TRBJ2-3; 7 bases match TRBD2. This CDR3 region has 14 residues. In germline, CDR1 is SGHAT, CDR2 FQNNGV. V dropped 11 bases and J dropped 3; count of bases not matched to a gene: 11. The CDR3 DNA reads as TGTGCCGGATCAGCGGGATATGGTACAGATACGCAGTATTTT. It encodes CAGSAGYGTDTQYF. The entire variable domain, with the rest obtained from reference TRBV11-2 and TRBJ2-3, is as follows: EAGVAQSPRYKIIEKRQSVAFWCNPISGHATLYWYQQILGQGPKLLIQFQNNGVVDDSQLPKDRFSAERLKGVDSTLKIQPAKLEDSAVYLCAGSAGYGTDTQYFGPGTRLTVL.

This rearrangement joins TRBV11-2 to TRBJ1-2; D gene ambiguous. CDR1 is SGHAT and CDR2 is FQNNGV in the germline V gene. The CDR3 extends over 14 amino acids. Trimming left V 1 base short and J 2 bases short, with 8 bases between. CDR3 in amino acids: CASSLGGENYGYTF. CDR3 nucleotide sequence: TGTGCCAGCAGCTTAGGAGGAGAGAACTATGGCTACACCTTC.

This sequence joins TRBV27 and TRBJ2-1; TRBD1 agrees at 7 bases. V shed 6 bases, J shed 0 bases, and the junction held 5 bases outside the gene matches. CDR3 length equals 15 residues. Germline assignment: CDR1 MNHEY and CDR2 SMNVEV (reference sequence). This CDR3 is CASRSRQGSYNEQFF. In DNA form, the CDR3 reads TGTGCCAGCAGGAGTAGACAGGGCTCCTACAATGAGCAGTTCTTC.

V and J are TRBV25-1 and TRBJ2-7; 9 positions match TRBD1. The V segment lost 3 bases and the J segment 5 bases; nucleotides outside the gene matches: 14. The CDR3 runs to 17 residues. Germline values: CDR1 MGHDK, CDR2 SYGVNS. The CDR3 sequence is CASSDQTPGTGTDEQYF. In nucleotides, the CDR3 is TGTGCCAGCAGTGATCAGACTCCCGGGACAGGGACTGACGAGCAGTACTTC.

The CDR3 reads CASSLEWSPGNTIYF. For the CDR3, the DNA is TGCGCCAGCAGCTTGGAGTGGAGCCCTGGAAACACCATATATTTT. This chain links TRBV5-1 with TRBJ1-3; D unresolved. This CDR3 contains 15 residues. Trimming stripped 0 bases from V and 2 bases from J, with 9 bases between. Germline CDR1 reads SGHRS; CDR2 reads YFSETQ.

V usage is TRBV6-5 and J usage is TRBJ1-3; a possible D gene is TRBD1 (5 bases). This CDR3 comprises 14 residues. Trimming pared 6 bases from V and 2 bases from J, leaving 11 bases between. CDR1 MNHEY and CDR2 SVGAGI come from the germline V gene. The CDR3: CASRGQGPGNTIYF. The CDR3 DNA reads TGTGCCAGCAGAGGACAAGGCCCTGGAAACACCATATATTTT.

The V gene is TRBV27, the J gene TRBJ2-7, with D maybe TRBD2 (7 bases). There are 14 residues in the CDR3. Trimming took 6 bases from V and 0 from J, leaving 12 bases between them. The V gene's germline CDR1 is MNHEY and CDR2 SMNVEV (reference sequence). The CDR3 sequence: CASRREGGSYEQYF. CDR3 DNA sequence: TGTGCCAGCAGGAGGGAGGGGGGCTCCTACGAGCAGTACTTC.

The gene calls are TRBV28 and TRBJ2-5; no clear D gene. CDR3 length: 11 residues. Trimming stripped 3 bases from V and 5 bases from J, with 4 bases between. In germline, CDR1 is MDHEN, CDR2 SYDVKM. This chain's CDR3 is CASSLEETQYF. The DNA for the CDR3 is TGTGCCAGCAGTTTGGAGGAGACCCAGTACTTC.

The chain couples TRBV5-1 to TRBJ2-7; D gene uncertain. Germline assignment: CDR1 SGHRS and CDR2 YFSETQ. The ends were cut back, 3 bases at V and 0 bases at J, with 13 bases in the middle. CDR3 length: 15 amino acids. CDR3 DNA: TGCGCCAGCAGCTCCTCTTATGAGGTCTCCTACGAGCAGTACTTC. Translating it yields CASSSSYEVSYEQYF. The complete variable domain, with remaining parts taken from reference TRBV5-1 and TRBJ2-7, reads KAGVTQTPRYLIKTRGQQVTLSCSPISGHRSVSWYQQTPGQGLQFLFEYFSETQRNKGNFPGRFSGRQFSNSRSEMNVSTLELGDSALYLCASSSSYEVSYEQYFGPGTRLTVT.

The V gene is TRBV15, the J gene TRBJ2-7; D is possibly TRBD2 (5 bases). V dropped 0 bases and J dropped 7 bases, with 16 bases sitting between them. The CDR3 has 15 amino acids. Per the germline V gene, CDR1 is LNHNV and CDR2 is YYDKDF (reference sequence). CDR3 in DNA: TGTGCCACCAGCAGAGAGCAAGGACTTTCAAGGGAGCAGTACTTC. This encodes CATSREQGLSREQYF. Variable domain in full (rest from reference TRBV15 and TRBJ2-7): DAMVIQNPRYQVTQFGKPVTLSCSQTLNHNVMYWYQQKSSQAPKLLFHYYDKDFNNEADTPDNFQSRRPNTSFCFLDIRSPGLGDTAMYLCATSREQGLSREQYFGPGTRLTVT.